This T cell receptor beta chain emerged from a study of blood T cell repertoires in COVID-19. Study information: Some COVID-19 samples were acute and others convalescent; all came from the United States, Italy and Spain. Sources were T cells, B-cell-depleted T cells, or PBMCs; the material itself was cDNA or gDNA.

Authors' processing steps: For nucleated cells, counts were estimated from reference gene primer amplification. Data came from immunoSEQ multiplex PCR; TCRdb stores just in-frame clones and leaves some out. Clone size and the V and J calls come from that table; the DNA yielded D and trimming. This table has about 240,000 clones, approximately 83% appearing once. Germline CDR1 SGHRS, CDR2 YFSETQ. Trimming cost V 4 bases and J 8 bases; bases outside gene matches: 8. The CDR3 runs to 14 residues. What was sequenced was peripheral blood. The genes are TRBV5-1 and TRBJ1-1; 10 positions match TRBD1. This sequence originates from an elderly woman with acute or convalescent COVID-19. DNA for the CDR3: TGCGCCAGCAGCGATAGACAGGGGGCAAGAGAAGCTTTCTTT. Translating it yields CASSDRQGAREAFF.